The rows below give T cell receptor beta chains drawn from one sample of a study of blood T cell repertoires in COVID-19. Profiling relied on immunoSEQ multiplex PCR, and the TCRdb table lists in-frame clones only, not all of them. The sample has about 250,000 clones; 86% are singletons. The sample taken for sequencing was PBMCs or T cells enriched from blood (not recorded which). These receptors were collected from a man between 18 and 29 years old who had recovered from COVID-19. The CDR3 runs from the conserved cysteine through the conserved F or W. D genes are given only for firm matches. Clone size appears in some rows only: once, few, many, or a class for an expanded clone.

size,length,J,D,V,DNA,CDR3
NA,14,TRBJ2-7,NA,TRBV5-1,TGCGCCAGCAGCTCAAATAGCCCATTGTACGAGCAGTACTTC,CASSSNSPLYEQYF
NA,18,TRBJ2-3,TRBD1,TRBV4-1,TGCGCCAGCAGCCAAGATCGCTCCGGACAGGGGGACACAGATACGCAGTATTTT,CASSQDRSGQGDTDTQYF
NA,17,TRBJ2-1,TRBD2,TRBV7-9,TGTGCCAGCGACAATAGACTAGCGCCGAGCTCCTACAATGAGCAGTTCTTC,CASDNRLAPSSYNEQFF
NA,11,TRBJ2-1,NA,TRBV12-5,TGTGCTAGTGGTTTGCTACTTGAGCAGTTCTTC,CASGLLLEQFF
NA,15,TRBJ1-2,TRBD1,TRBV7-8,TGTGCCAGCAGCTTAGCGGGACAGGGAGGCTATGGCTACACCTTC,CASSLAGQGGYGYTF
few,13,TRBJ1-6,NA,TRBV18,TGTGCCAGCTCAACGGACATAGCCTCACCCCTCCACTTT,CASSTDIASPLHF
few,13,TRBJ2-5,NA,TRBV6-5,TGTGCCAGCACCTCCCGGGGACAAGAGACCCAGTACTTC,CASTSRGQETQYF
NA,15,TRBJ1-2,TRBD1,TRBV29-1,TGCAGCGTTGTTGGGACAGGGAGCAATAGGGATGGCTACACCTTC,CSVVGTGSNRDGYTF
NA,12,TRBJ2-1,NA,TRBV25-1,TGTGCCAGCAGTGAATCTAGCGATGAGCAGTTCTTC,CASSESSDEQFF
NA,14,TRBJ2-3,TRBD2,TRBV28,TGTGCCATCAAGAACCCGGGACTAGTGGGTACGCAGTATTTT,CAIKNPGLVGTQYF
NA,14,TRBJ2-5,TRBD1,TRBV5-1,TGCGCCAGCAGCCTATGGACAGGGCGGGAGACCCAGTACTTC,CASSLWTGRETQYF
NA,16,TRBJ2-7,NA,TRBV5-8,TGTGCCAGCAGCTTGTCCCCCGACTGGAACACCTACGAGCAGTACTTC,CASSLSPDWNTYEQYF
NA,16,TRBJ2-5,TRBD2,TRBV20-1,TGCAGTGCTAGTGTTGGACGACTAGCGGGGGCGAGGACCCAGTACTTC,CSASVGRLAGARTQYF
NA,16,TRBJ2-5,TRBD1,TRBV5-1,TGCGCCAGCACCCCTGGATGGGCAGGGGGAAGGGAGACCCAGTACTTC,CASTPGWAGGRETQYF
NA,20,TRBJ2-1,NA,TRBV7-6,TGTGCCAGCAGCTTAGTTGGGGCCAGCCCCAATGTGAACTCCTACAATGAGCAGTTCTTC,CASSLVGASPNVNSYNEQFF
NA,15,TRBJ2-7,TRBD1,TRBV19,TGTGCCAGTAGTCGACGGACAGGGGGCGAATACGAGCAGTACTTC,CASSRRTGGEYEQYF
NA,15,TRBJ2-1,TRBD2,TRBV11-3,TGTGCCAGCAGCTTATACCGCCTAGCGGCCAATGAGCAGTTCTTC,CASSLYRLAANEQFF
NA,15,TRBJ2-1,TRBD2,TRBV7-3,TGTGCCAGCAGCTTTAGCGGGAACCCGCTCAATGAGCAGTTCTTC,CASSFSGNPLNEQFF
NA,16,TRBJ1-3,NA,TRBV3-1/TRBV3-2,TGTGCCAGCAGCCAAGATAGAGGGTTTAGTGGAAACACCATATATTTT,CASSQDRGFSGNTIYF
NA,12,TRBJ2-1,NA,TRBV11-2,TGTGCCAGCAGCCAAGGGGGCAATGAGCAGTTCTTC,CASSQGGNEQFF
NA,16,TRBJ1-5,NA,TRBV10-2,TGCGCCAGCAGTGATAGGGGAACGGTGAGGTATCAGCCCCAGCATTTT,CASSDRGTVRYQPQHF
NA,16,TRBJ1-3,NA,TRBV4-1,TGCGCCAGCAGCCAAGAGAGCGGGCCCTCTGGAAACACCATATATTTT,CASSQESGPSGNTIYF
NA,17,TRBJ1-6,NA,TRBV30,TGTGCCTGGAGTGTACTAGGCGGCAGCTCCTATAATTCACCCCTCCACTTT,CAWSVLGGSSYNSPLHF
NA,19,TRBJ1-5,TRBD1,TRBV14,TGTGCCAGCAGCCAACAACAGGCGGGGACAGTTTTTAGCGCTCAGCCCCAGCATTTT,CASSQQQAGTVFSAQPQHF
NA,13,TRBJ2-7,NA,TRBV5-1,TGCGCCAGCAGACGGACAAACACCTACGAGCAGTACTTC,CASRRTNTYEQYF
NA,18,TRBJ2-1,NA,TRBV7-6,TGTGCCAGCAGCTTAGTGGTTGGGGGGGCCCAAGGGAGAAATGAGCAGTTCTTC,CASSLVVGGAQGRNEQFF
once,14,TRBJ1-6,TRBD1,TRBV7-2,TGTGCCAGCAGCAGGGACAGGGAAGGTTCACCCCTCCACTTT,CASSRDREGSPLHF
NA,16,TRBJ1-2,NA,TRBV19,TGTGCCAGTACTCCTCCTCACCGGGGAGCTAACTATGGCTACACCTTC,CASTPPHRGANYGYTF
NA,14,TRBJ1-6,NA,TRBV7-9,TGTGCCAGCAGCTTAAGACAGGAGAATTCACCCCTCCACTTT,CASSLRQENSPLHF
NA,14,TRBJ2-3,TRBD1,TRBV6-4,TGTGCCAGCAGTGAGGGACAGGACACAGATACGCAGTATTTT,CASSEGQDTDTQYF
NA,13,TRBJ1-1,NA,TRBV10-3,TGTGCCATCATCGGAGACCTGAACACTGAAGCTTTCTTT,CAIIGDLNTEAFF
NA,18,TRBJ1-2,NA,TRBV27,TGTGCCAGCAGTTTCTTAATATCTTTGACGGGACTCGGATCGGGCTACACCTTC,CASSFLISLTGLGSGYTF
NA,15,TRBJ1-1,NA,TRBV9,TGTGCCAGCAGCGTGAGGAGTGGAGGAATGGCTGAAGCTTTCTTT,CASSVRSGGMAEAFF
NA,15,TRBJ1-3,NA,TRBV14,TGTGCCAGCAGCCAAGATCCCAGGGCTGGAAACACCATATATTTT,CASSQDPRAGNTIYF
once,15,TRBJ1-1,TRBD1,TRBV7-9,TGTGCCAGCAGCCGCGTGGGGACAGCGAACACTGAAGCTTTCTTT,CASSRVGTANTEAFF
NA,13,TRBJ2-1,TRBD1,TRBV13,TGTGCCAGCAGCTCTTCGACAGGGAATGAGCAGTTCTTC,CASSSSTGNEQFF
NA,17,TRBJ2-7,NA,TRBV11-2,TGTGCCAGCAGCCTCTACCGGTGGGGGGGCTTGGCCTACGAGCAGTACTTC,CASSLYRWGGLAYEQYF
NA,15,TRBJ2-5,NA,TRBV24-1,TGTGCCACCAGTGACCCCGGACAGGGAGGGGAGACCCAGTACTTC,CATSDPGQGGETQYF
NA,16,TRBJ2-3,TRBD2,TRBV10-3,TGTGCCATCAGCGAAGGGACTAGCGTAATTGGGGATACGCAGTATTTT,CAISEGTSVIGDTQYF
NA,14,TRBJ2-3,TRBD2,TRBV10-1,TGCGCCAGCAGTGAACTAGCGTCCACAGATACGCAGTATTTT,CASSELASTDTQYF
NA,13,TRBJ1-5,NA,TRBV27,TGTGCCAGCAGTTTAACCGGGAATCAGCCCCAGCATTTT,CASSLTGNQPQHF
once,15,TRBJ2-1,TRBD2,TRBV7-9,TGTGCCAGCAGCCCAGCGGGGCCGGGCGACAATGAGCAGTTCTTC,CASSPAGPGDNEQFF
NA,13,TRBJ1-5,TRBD1,TRBV19,TGTGCCAGTAGTATCCAGGGGGGTCAGCCCCAGCATTTT,CASSIQGGQPQHF
NA,11,TRBJ1-1,NA,TRBV12-3/TRBV12-4,TGTGCCAGCAGTTGGCAGAGGGAAGCTTTCTTT,CASSWQREAFF
NA,16,TRBJ1-6,NA,TRBV5-6,TGTGCCAGCAGCCCCCATGAGCGGCCCTATAATTCACCCCTCCACTTT,CASSPHERPYNSPLHF
NA,15,TRBJ2-2,NA,TRBV19,TGTGCCAGTAGTAATGGCGGGACGGACACCGGGGAGCTGTTTTTT,CASSNGGTDTGELFF
NA,17,TRBJ2-3,NA,TRBV5-1,TGCGCCAGCAGCTTGGCTACGACAGGACCCTTCACGGATACGCAGTATTTT,CASSLATTGPFTDTQYF
NA,13,TRBJ1-6,NA,TRBV7-7,TGTGCTAGCAGCTTAAGTAGGGGATCACCCCTCCACTTT,CASSLSRGSPLHF
NA,13,TRBJ1-2,TRBD1,TRBV19,TGTGCCGGACGGACAGGGGAGACGGAAGGCTACACCTTC,CAGRTGETEGYTF
NA,16,TRBJ2-2,TRBD2,TRBV7-8,TGTGCCAGCTGCTTTCCCCGGGAGGGCCGGACCGGGGAGCTGTTTTTT,CASCFPREGRTGELFF